The TCR beta chain under discussion was sequenced for a study of glioma-infiltrating T cells after dendritic cell vaccination. The CDR3 has 14 amino acids. Trimming shortened V by 4 bases and J by 4 bases, and 14 bases separated the two germline ends. The germline V gene has CDR1 MNHEY and CDR2 SMNVEV (reference sequence). Time point meaning: after dendritic cell vaccination, including at tumor progression/relapse. Sequencing was performed with immunoSEQ multiplex PCR; in TCRdb, only in-frame clones are kept and a portion is missing. The table shows around 83,000 clones, with around 85% occurring only once.

The sample was blood, taken after dendritic cell vaccination. This TCR derives from a human donor with glioblastoma. V is TRBV27 and J is TRBJ2-7; the D gene is possibly TRBD1 (6 bases). CDR3 residues: CASSWTGTPYEQYF. Here the CDR3 DNA reads TGTGCCAGCAGTTGGACCGGGACACCATACGAGCAGTACTTC.